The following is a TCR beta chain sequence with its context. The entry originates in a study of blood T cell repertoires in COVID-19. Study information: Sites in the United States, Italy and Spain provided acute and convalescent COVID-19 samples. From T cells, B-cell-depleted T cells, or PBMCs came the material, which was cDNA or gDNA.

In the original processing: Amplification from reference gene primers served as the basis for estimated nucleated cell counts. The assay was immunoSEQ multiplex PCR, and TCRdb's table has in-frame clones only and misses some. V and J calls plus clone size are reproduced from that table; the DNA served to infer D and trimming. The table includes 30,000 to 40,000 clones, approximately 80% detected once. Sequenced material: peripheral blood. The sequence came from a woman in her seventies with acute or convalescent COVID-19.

The CDR3 is CASSETSGRAWNEQYF. The CDR3 DNA follows: TGTGCCAGCAGCGAGACTAGCGGGAGGGCCTGGAACGAGCAGTACTTC. The chain carries TRBV9 and TRBJ2-7; the match to TRBD2 covers 14 bases. The CDR3 has 16 amino acids. With V trimmed by 3 bases and J by 5 bases, 7 bases remained unmatched. Germline lookup yields CDR1 SGDLS and CDR2 YYNGEE.